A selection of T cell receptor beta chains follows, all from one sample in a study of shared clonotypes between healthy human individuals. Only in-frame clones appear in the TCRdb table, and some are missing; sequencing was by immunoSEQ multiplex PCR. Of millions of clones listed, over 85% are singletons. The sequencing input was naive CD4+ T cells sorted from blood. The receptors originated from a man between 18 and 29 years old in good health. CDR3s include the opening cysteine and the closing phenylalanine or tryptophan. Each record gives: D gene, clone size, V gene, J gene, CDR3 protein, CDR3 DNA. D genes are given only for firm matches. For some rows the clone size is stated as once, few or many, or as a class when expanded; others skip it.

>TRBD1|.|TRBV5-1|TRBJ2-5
CASSPQGAGGETQYF
TGCGCCAGCAGCCCTCAGGGGGCAGGAGGAGAGACCCAGTACTTC
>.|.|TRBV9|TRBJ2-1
CASSVGGKGGRDEQFF
TGTGCCAGCAGCGTAGGAGGAAAAGGCGGTCGCGATGAGCAGTTCTTC
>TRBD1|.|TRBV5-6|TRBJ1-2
CASSFRTTGGRDYGYTF
TGTGCCAGCAGCTTCCGAACTACAGGGGGCAGGGACTATGGCTACACCTTC
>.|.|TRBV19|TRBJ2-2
CASSGRRLGNTGELFF
TGTGCCAGTAGTGGCCGGCGGCTAGGTAACACCGGGGAGCTGTTTTTT
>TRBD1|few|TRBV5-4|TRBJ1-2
CASSRAGGDGYTF
TGTGCCAGCAGCCGCGCAGGGGGCGATGGCTACACCTTC
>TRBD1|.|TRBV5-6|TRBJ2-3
CASSWGQGAKTDTQYF
TGTGCCAGCAGCTGGGGACAGGGGGCGAAAACAGATACGCAGTATTTT
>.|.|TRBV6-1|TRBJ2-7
CASSKEVGTRPFEQYF
TGTGCCAGCAGTAAAGAGGTTGGGACAAGACCGTTCGAGCAGTACTTC
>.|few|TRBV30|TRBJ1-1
CAWGTGARTEAFF
TGTGCCTGGGGTACTGGGGCGCGGACTGAAGCTTTCTTT
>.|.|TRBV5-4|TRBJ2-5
CASKRAPQETQYF
TGTGCCAGCAAGAGGGCCCCCCAAGAGACCCAGTACTTC
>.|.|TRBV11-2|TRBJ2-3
CASSLAAGVSDTQYF
TGTGCCAGCAGCTTAGCGGCAGGAGTGTCAGATACGCAGTATTTT
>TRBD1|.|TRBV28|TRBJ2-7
CASVSTGTYEQYF
TGTGCCAGCGTTTCGACAGGGACCTACGAGCAGTACTTC
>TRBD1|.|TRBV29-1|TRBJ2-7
CSVGQGARNYEQYF
TGCAGCGTGGGACAGGGGGCGCGGAACTACGAGCAGTACTTC
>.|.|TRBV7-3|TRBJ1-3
CASSLSGLSGNTIYF
TGTGCCAGCAGCTTATCAGGCCTCTCTGGAAACACCATATATTTT
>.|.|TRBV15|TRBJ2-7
CATSRDGTFSYEQYF
TGTGCCACCAGCAGAGACGGGACTTTCTCCTACGAGCAGTACTTC
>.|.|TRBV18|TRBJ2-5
CASSPPPQRETQYF
TGTGCCAGCTCACCACCGCCCCAGAGAGAGACCCAGTACTTC
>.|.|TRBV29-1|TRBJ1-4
CSVAVTGANEKLFF
TGCAGCGTTGCAGTAACGGGTGCTAATGAAAAACTGTTTTTT
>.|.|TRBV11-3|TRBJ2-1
CASSPDRTDEQFF
TGTGCCAGCAGCCCCGACAGGACCGATGAGCAGTTCTTC
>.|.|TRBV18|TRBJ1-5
CASSPGVDQPQHF
TGTGCCAGCTCACCAGGGGTTGATCAGCCCCAGCATTTT
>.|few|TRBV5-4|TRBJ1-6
CASSFGVADSPLHF
TGTGCCAGCAGCTTCGGGGTGGCGGATTCACCCCTCCACTTT